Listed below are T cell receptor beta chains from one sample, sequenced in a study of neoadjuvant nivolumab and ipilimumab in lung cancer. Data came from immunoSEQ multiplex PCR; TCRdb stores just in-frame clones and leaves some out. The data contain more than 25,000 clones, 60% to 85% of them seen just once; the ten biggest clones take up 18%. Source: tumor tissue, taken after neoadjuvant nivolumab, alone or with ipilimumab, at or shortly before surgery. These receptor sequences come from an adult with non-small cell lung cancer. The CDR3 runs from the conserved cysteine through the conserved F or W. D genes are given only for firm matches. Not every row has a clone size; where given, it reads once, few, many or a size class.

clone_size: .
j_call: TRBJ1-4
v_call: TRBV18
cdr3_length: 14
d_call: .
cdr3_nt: TGTGCCAGCTCATCGGACAGACTTAATGAAAAACTGTTTTTT
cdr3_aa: CASSSDRLNEKLFF

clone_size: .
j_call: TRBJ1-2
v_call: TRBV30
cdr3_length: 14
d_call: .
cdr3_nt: TGTGCCTGGAGTGTATTACGACAGGACTATGGCTACACCTTC
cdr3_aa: CAWSVLRQDYGYTF

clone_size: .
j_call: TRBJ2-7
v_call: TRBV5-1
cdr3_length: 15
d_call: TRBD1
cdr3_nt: TGCGCCAGCAGCTTAACAGGGGCCTACTCCTACGAGCAGTACTTC
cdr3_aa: CASSLTGAYSYEQYF

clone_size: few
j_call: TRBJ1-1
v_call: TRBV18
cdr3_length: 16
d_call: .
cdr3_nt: TGTGCCAGCTCACCACAAGGAGGGGTCGAGGACACTGAAGCTTTCTTT
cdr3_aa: CASSPQGGVEDTEAFF

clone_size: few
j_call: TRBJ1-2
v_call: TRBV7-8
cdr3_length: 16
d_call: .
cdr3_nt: TGTGCCAGCAGCTTGCAGGGGACGTACTCTAACTATGGCTACACCTTC
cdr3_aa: CASSLQGTYSNYGYTF

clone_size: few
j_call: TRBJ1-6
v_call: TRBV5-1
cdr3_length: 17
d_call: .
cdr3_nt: TGCGCCAGCAGCTTGACACAGTTGGGCAGGGATAATTCACCCCTCCACTTT
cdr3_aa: CASSLTQLGRDNSPLHF

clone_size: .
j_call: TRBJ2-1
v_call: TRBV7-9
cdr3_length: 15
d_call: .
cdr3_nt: TGTGCCAGCAGCTTAACCCAGGGATTTTACAATGAGCAGTTCTTC
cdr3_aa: CASSLTQGFYNEQFF

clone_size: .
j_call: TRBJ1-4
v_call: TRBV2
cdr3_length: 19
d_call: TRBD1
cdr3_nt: TGTGCCAGCAGTCGCCGAGGACAGGGGGAATGGATTCGAGCTGAAAAACTGTTTTTT
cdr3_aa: CASSRRGQGEWIRAEKLFF

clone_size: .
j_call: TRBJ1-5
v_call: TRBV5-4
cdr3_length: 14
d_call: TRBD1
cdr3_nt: TGTGCCAGCAGCGCCCGACAGGGTACCCAGCCCCAGCATTTT
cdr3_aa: CASSARQGTQPQHF

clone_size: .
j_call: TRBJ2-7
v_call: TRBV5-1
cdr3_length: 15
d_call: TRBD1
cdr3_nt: TGCGCCAGCAGCGGCGACAGGGGGTTTCCCCACGAGCAGTACTTC
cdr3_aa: CASSGDRGFPHEQYF

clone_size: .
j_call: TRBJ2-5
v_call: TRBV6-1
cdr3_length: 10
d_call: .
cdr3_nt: TGTGCCAGCTCCGACGAGACCCAGTACTTC
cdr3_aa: CASSDETQYF

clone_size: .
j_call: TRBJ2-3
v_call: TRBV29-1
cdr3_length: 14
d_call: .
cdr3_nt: TGCAGCTTTCAGCTCCAAATCTCCGGGGATACGCAGTATTTT
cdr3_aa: CSFQLQISGDTQYF

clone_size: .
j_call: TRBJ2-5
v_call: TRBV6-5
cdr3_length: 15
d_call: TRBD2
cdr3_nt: TGTGCCAGCACCAGGACTAGCGGGACCCAAGAGACCCAGTACTTC
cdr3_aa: CASTRTSGTQETQYF

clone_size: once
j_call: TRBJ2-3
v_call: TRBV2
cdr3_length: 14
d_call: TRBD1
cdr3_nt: TGTGCCAGCACGGGACAGGGGATCGTAGATACGCAGTATTTT
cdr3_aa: CASTGQGIVDTQYF

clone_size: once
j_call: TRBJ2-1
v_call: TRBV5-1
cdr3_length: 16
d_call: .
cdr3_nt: TGCGCCAGCAGCTTGACCGGGGACACCTCCTACAATGAGCAGTTCTTC
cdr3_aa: CASSLTGDTSYNEQFF

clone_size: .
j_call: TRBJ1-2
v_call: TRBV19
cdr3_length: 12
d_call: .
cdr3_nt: TGTGCCAGTAGCTTGGACCGGCGGGGCTACACCTTC
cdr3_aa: CASSLDRRGYTF

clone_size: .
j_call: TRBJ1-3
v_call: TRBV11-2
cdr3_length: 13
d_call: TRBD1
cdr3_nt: TGTGCCAGCAGCCTGACAGGGACGGCCACCATATATTTT
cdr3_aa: CASSLTGTATIYF